Presented here are 32 T cell receptor beta chains from one specimen sequenced in a study of T cell changes during pregnancy in multiple sclerosis. Sequencing used immunoSEQ multiplex PCR; TCRdb keeps in-frame clones, though not all of them. The sample lists some 99,000 clones, under 95% seen once, with 0.99% in the top ten. Source: peripheral blood, taken after pregnancy. Receptors originate from a female donor with multiple sclerosis, enrolled in a pregnancy study.

The chain joins TRBV19 to TRBJ2-1; 9 nucleotides align to TRBD2. Trimming took 3 bases from V and 1 from J; bases not matched to a gene: 10. Germline CDR1 is LNHDA and CDR2 is SQIVND (reference sequence). This CDR3 has 18 residues. Here the CDR3 reads CASSMRLAGLLSYNEQFF. The CDR3 region has the DNA TGTGCCAGTAGTATGCGTCTAGCGGGACTCCTTTCCTACAATGAGCAGTTCTTC.

The CDR3 DNA reads TGTGCCAGCAGTGGGAGGGGGGGGATGAGCTCCTACGAGCAGTACTTC. Translation: CASSGRGGMSSYEQYF. The chain links TRBV2 to TRBJ2-7; the D gene is possibly TRBD2 (7 bases). Between the trimmed V and J ends, which lost 4 bases and 0 bases, there was a span of 16 bases. Germline V lookup: CDR1 SNHLY, CDR2 FYNNEI. This CDR3 spans 16 amino acids.

This chain links TRBV7-9 with TRBJ2-7; 9 bases are shared with TRBD2. The CDR3 is 15 amino acids. The germline CDR1 and CDR2 sequences are SEHNR and FQNEAQ (reference sequence). Losses at the gene ends were 7 bases for V and 2 bases for J; bases not matched to a gene: 9. For the CDR3, the DNA is TGTGCCAGCACCCTGGGCGGGGGGGATCCCTACGAGCAGTACTTC. This sequence encodes CASTLGGGDPYEQYF. Combining the CDR3 with reference TRBV7-9 and TRBJ2-7 gives the whole variable domain DTGVSQNPRHKITKRGQNVTFRCDPISEHNRLYWYRQTLGQGPEFLTYFQNEAQLEKSRLLSDRFSAERPKGSFSTLEIQRTEQGDSAMYLCASTLGGGDPYEQYFGPGTRLTVT.

The rearrangement joins TRBV5-6 to TRBJ2-1, with 7 bases aligning to TRBD2. CDR1 is SGHDT, CDR2 YYEEEE, per germline. The CDR3 is 14 amino acids. The trim removed 4 bases at V and 9 bases at J, leaving 10 bases unmatched. Here the CDR3 reads CASSAAGTTVEQFF. CDR3 DNA: TGTGCCAGCAGCGCCGCCGGGACTACCGTTGAGCAGTTCTTC.

The chain employs TRBV6-4 and TRBJ2-1, with 14 bases identical to TRBD2. With 5 bases clipped from V and 6 bases from J, the junction kept 6 bases outside the gene matches. Looked up from germline, CDR1 is MRHNA and CDR2 is SNTAGT. The CDR3 consists of 16 residues. The CDR3 nucleotides read TGTGCCAGCAGTAGGACCGGGACTAGCGGGAGCAATGAGCAGTTCTTC. This sequence encodes CASSRTGTSGSNEQFF.

This clone came up once. The chain employs TRBV27 and TRBJ2-1; 7 bases are a match to TRBD1. The length of the CDR3 is 12 residues. J gave up 9 bases and V 6 bases, and 5 bases lay outside the gene matches. Germline CDR1 MNHEY, CDR2 SMNVEV (reference sequence). DNA for the CDR3: TGTGCCAGCAGGACAGGGTTCGGTGAGCAGTTCTTC. This gives the protein CASRTGFGEQFF.

This sequence joins TRBV25-1 and TRBJ2-7; D is unresolved. In germline, CDR1 is MGHDK, CDR2 SYGVNS. CDR3 length: 12 residues. V was shortened by 5 bases and J by 2 bases, with 7 bases between the two germline ends. For the CDR3, the DNA is TGTGCCAGCAGTAATATCCCCTACGAGCAGTACTTC. It is translated as CASSNIPYEQYF.

The rearrangement joins TRBV5-5 to TRBJ1-2; no clear D. Germline CDR1 reads SGHKS; CDR2 reads YYEKEE (reference sequence). Deletions cut 0 bases from V and 5 bases from J, with 8 bases between. CDR3 length: 13 residues. CDR3 bases: TGTGCCAGCAGCTTGGCAGCGGGGTATGGCTACACCTTC. It codes for CASSLAAGYGYTF.

This clone has only one observation. The V gene is TRBV4-1, the J gene TRBJ2-2; D is perhaps TRBD1 (5 bases). This CDR3 has 13 residues. CDR1 and CDR2 (germline): MGHRA, YSYEKL. With 4 bases removed from V and 6 bases from J, the gap between germline ends came to 9 bases. The CDR3 nucleotides are TGCGCCAGCAGCCTGGCCAGGGCCGGGGAGCTGTTTTTT. Encoded protein: CASSLARAGELFF.

The chain links TRBV7-9 to TRBJ2-7, with D unclear. Germline CDR1 is SEHNR and CDR2 is FQNEAQ (reference sequence). Trimming cost V 4 bases and J 2 bases, with 3 bases left between them. The CDR3 totals 11 residues. The CDR3 protein is CASSSTYEQYF. CDR3 DNA: TGTGCCAGCAGCTCTACCTACGAGCAGTACTTC.

This clone was counted once. Here the CDR3 reads CASSPQGFAVGSSSNEQFF. DNA for the CDR3: TGTGCCAGCAGCCCACAGGGCTTCGCAGTTGGGTCCAGTTCCAATGAGCAGTTCTTC. The chain combines TRBV7-9 with TRBJ2-1; a weak D match, TRBD1 (6 bases). Trimming took 5 bases from V and 6 from J, leaving 29 bases between them. The CDR3 is 19 amino acids. Germline-derived CDR1 and CDR2 are SEHNR and FQNEAQ (reference sequence).

This chain links TRBV9 with TRBJ2-7; D possibly corresponds to TRBD1 (6 bases). This CDR3 contains 15 residues. V lost 4 bases and J 3 bases, leaving 17 bases between the germline ends. Looked up from germline, CDR1 is SGDLS and CDR2 is YYNGEE. The DNA of the CDR3 is TGTGCCAGCAGCTCCCAGGGGTCTTCCCTCTACGAGCAGTACTTC. It yields the protein CASSSQGSSLYEQYF.

The chain combines TRBV7-6 with TRBJ2-1, with 7 nucleotides matching TRBD1. CDR3 size: 18 residues. V shed 3 bases and J 0 bases; nucleotides not matched to a gene: 11. Germline V gives CDR1 SGHVS, CDR2 FNYEAQ. This CDR3 reads CASSLGARGPTSYNEQFF. The CDR3 nucleotides read TGTGCCAGCAGCTTGGGAGCAAGGGGGCCAACCTCCTACAATGAGCAGTTCTTC.

The chain combines TRBV6-5 with TRBJ2-1; 10 nucleotides agree with TRBD1. CDR3 size: 15 residues. The V and J ends lost 2 bases and 9 bases, in that order; junction bases with no gene match: 7. The germline gives CDR1 MNHEY, CDR2 SVGAGI. CDR3 in DNA: TGTGCCAGCAGTTACCAGGGGACAGGGGATGTTGAGCAGTTCTTC. Translation gives CASSYQGTGDVEQFF.

This clone was counted once. V is TRBV5-4 and J is TRBJ2-3; 9 nucleotides line up with TRBD1. The germline CDR1 and CDR2 sequences are SGHNT and YYREEE (reference sequence). Trimming at V came to 4 bases and at J to 3 bases, leaving 6 bases not matched to a gene. This CDR3 has 15 amino acids. The CDR3 DNA reads TGTGCCAGCAGCCTCCCGGGACAGGGAACAGATACGCAGTATTTT. Translation: CASSLPGQGTDTQYF.

The V and J genes are TRBV11-3 and TRBJ2-3; 7 bases map to TRBD1. The CDR3 length is 14 residues. Trimming removed 4 bases from V and 15 bases from J; junction bases left unmatched: 16. Germline V gene sequence: CDR1 SGHNT, CDR2 YENEEA. The CDR3 protein is CASSSRSPLGGLYF. The CDR3 region has the DNA TGTGCCAGCAGCTCCCGATCACCCTTAGGGGGCCTCTATTTT.

This chain uses TRBV5-1 with TRBJ2-1; 7 nucleotides agree with TRBD2. The CDR3 contains 15 residues. Germline values: CDR1 SGHRS, CDR2 YFSETQ. Germline trimming cut 2 bases from V and 7 bases from J; bases unmatched to any gene: 9. CDR3 sequence reads: CASSFPRLAGNEQFF. The CDR3 DNA reads as TGCGCCAGCAGCTTCCCGCGACTAGCAGGGAATGAGCAGTTCTTC.

CDR3 sequence reads: CASSSAGTTYEQYF. In DNA form, the CDR3 reads TGTGCCAGCAGCTCGGCCGGGACTACCTACGAGCAGTACTTC. The chain uses TRBV7-6 and TRBJ2-7; TRBD2 matches 7 bases. The germline V gene encodes CDR1 SGHVS and CDR2 FNYEAQ. This CDR3 contains 14 residues. With V trimmed by 4 bases and J by 2 bases, 5 bases remained unmatched.

This chain links TRBV6-5 with TRBJ1-5; TRBD1 matches 8 bases. V lost 6 bases and J lost 7; bases outside the gene matches: 11. There are 15 residues in the CDR3. The germline gives CDR1 MNHEY, CDR2 SVGAGI. The CDR3 reads CASRQGAGRRQPQHF. The DNA of the CDR3 is TGTGCCAGCAGGCAGGGGGCAGGACGCCGGCAGCCCCAGCATTTT.

The chain links TRBV10-3 to TRBJ1-5, with a possible D match to TRBD1 (5 bases). CDR3 length equals 17 residues. Trimming shortened V by 0 bases and J by 4 bases, and 16 bases separated the two germline ends. From germline, CDR1 is ENHRY and CDR2 SYGVKD. The DNA for the CDR3 is TGTGCCATCAGTGAGTCGGGGGAGGGAAAAGGAAATCAGCCCCAGCATTTT. This codes for CAISESGEGKGNQPQHF.

V is TRBV27 and J is TRBJ2-2; TRBD1 agrees at 9 bases. The CDR3 consists of 16 residues. Germline trimming cut 5 bases from V and 6 bases from J; bases unmatched to any gene: 10. Germline loops: CDR1 MNHEY, CDR2 SMNVEV (reference sequence). The CDR3 spells CASSIPGQGRAGELFF. The DNA for the CDR3 is TGTGCCAGCAGTATCCCGGGACAGGGACGAGCCGGGGAGCTGTTTTTT.

CDR3 in DNA: TGTGCCAGCAGCTTGACAGGGATTAAGGTGGATAGCACAGATACGCAGTATTTT. Its protein product is CASSLTGIKVDSTDTQYF. The chain is built from TRBV7-9 and TRBJ2-3, with 7 positions matching TRBD1. This CDR3 is 18 amino acids long. Per germline, CDR1 SEHNR and CDR2 FQNEAQ (reference sequence). V was pared by 3 bases and J by 0 bases, with 12 bases of the junction left unmatched.

V is TRBV6-1 and J is TRBJ1-1, with D tentatively TRBD1 (6 bases). Trimming left V 7 bases short and J 1 base short, with 10 bases between. The CDR3 runs 13 residues. Germline CDR1 reads MNHNS; CDR2 reads SASEGT. The CDR3 sequence is CASNHRANTEAFF. DNA for the CDR3: TGTGCCAGCAACCACAGGGCGAACACTGAAGCTTTCTTT.

CDR3 bases: TGTGCCAGCAGCCAAGTCCGGGTTCGAGAGCAGTTCTTC. Protein product: CASSQVRVREQFF. V gene TRBV7-2 combines with J gene TRBJ2-1, with D hard to call. Trimming took off 5 bases at V and 10 bases at J, with 15 bases between the two ends. The CDR3 loop spans 13 amino acids. Germline V gives CDR1 SGHTA, CDR2 FQGNSA.

The chain links TRBV10-2 to TRBJ1-2, with 7 bases matching TRBD1. The CDR3 covers 13 residues. Germline V gene data show CDR1 as WSHSY and CDR2 as SAAADI. V shed 2 bases and J 8 bases; nucleotides not matched to a gene: 5. CDR3 coding DNA: TGCGCCAGCAGTGAGAATAGGGGGCAAGGCTACACCTTC. It specifies CASSENRGQGYTF.

This chain joins TRBV7-2 and TRBJ2-7; the D gene is possibly TRBD1 (5 bases). V was cut by 1 base and J by 7 bases, with 11 bases left in between. The CDR3 runs to 13 residues. CDR1 is SGHTA and CDR2 is FQGNSA in the germline V gene. CDR3 loop: CASSLGGGAEQYF. The DNA for the CDR3 is TGTGCCAGCAGCTTAGGAGGTGGGGCGGAGCAGTACTTC.

The chain employs TRBV5-1 and TRBJ2-1, with 7 bases identical to TRBD2. The J segment lost 0 bases and the V segment lost 7 bases, leaving 1 base of the junction unmatched. The CDR3 contains 13 residues. Germline-derived CDR1 and CDR2 are SGHRS and YFSETQ. CDR3 protein: CASGGGSYNEQFF. The CDR3 bases are TGCGCCAGCGGGGGGGGCTCCTACAATGAGCAGTTCTTC.

The V gene is TRBV5-1, the J gene TRBJ2-5; a possible D gene is TRBD2 (5 bases). Looked up from germline, CDR1 is SGHRS and CDR2 is YFSETQ. The V and J ends lost 0 bases and 5 bases respectively, with 14 bases between them. This CDR3 is built from 15 residues. CDR3 in amino acids: CASSLGVLGMETQYF. The CDR3 nucleotides read TGCGCCAGCAGCTTGGGGGTTCTCGGGATGGAGACCCAGTACTTC.

The genes are TRBV10-1 and TRBJ1-1; 7 positions agree with TRBD1. This CDR3 comprises 18 residues. The J segment lost 3 bases and the V segment lost 3 bases, leaving 16 bases of the junction unmatched. Per germline, CDR1 WNHNN and CDR2 SYGVQD (reference sequence). The chain's CDR3 is CASSDRTGLNIRYTEAFF. The CDR3 DNA follows: TGCGCCAGCAGTGATCGGACAGGCTTAAATATCCGGTACACTGAAGCTTTCTTT.

The rearrangement uses TRBV2 and TRBJ2-1; 13 bases are shared with TRBD2. The germline gives CDR1 SNHLY, CDR2 FYNNEI. V lost 6 bases and J lost 6; bases outside the gene matches: 2. The CDR3 is made up of 14 amino acids. The CDR3 spells CASRGTSGVNEQFF. In DNA, the CDR3 is TGTGCCAGCAGGGGGACTAGCGGGGTCAATGAGCAGTTCTTC.

This rearrangement joins TRBV18 to TRBJ2-3, with unresolved D. The CDR3 is 13 residues long. Germline CDR1 is KGHSH and CDR2 is LQKENI. V was clipped by 3 bases and J by 0 bases, with 4 bases between them. CDR3 sequence reads: CASSPGSTDTQYF. The CDR3 bases are TGTGCCAGCTCACCGGGCAGCACAGATACGCAGTATTTT. Filled out from reference TRBV18 and TRBJ2-3, the complete variable domain reads NAGVMQNPRHLVRRRGQEARLRCSPMKGHSHVYWYRQLPEEGLKFMVYLQKENIIDESGMPKERFSAEFPKEGPSILRIQQVVRGDSAAYFCASSPGSTDTQYFGPGTRLTVL.

V gene TRBV4-2 combines with J gene TRBJ2-3; 9 nucleotides line up with TRBD2. V was clipped by 1 base and J by 4 bases; unmatched bases: 0. The CDR3 runs 14 residues. CDR1 is LGHNA and CDR2 is YNFKEQ in the germline V gene. The CDR3 here is CASSQGTSADTQYF. Here the CDR3 DNA reads TGTGCCAGCAGCCAAGGGACTAGCGCAGATACGCAGTATTTT.